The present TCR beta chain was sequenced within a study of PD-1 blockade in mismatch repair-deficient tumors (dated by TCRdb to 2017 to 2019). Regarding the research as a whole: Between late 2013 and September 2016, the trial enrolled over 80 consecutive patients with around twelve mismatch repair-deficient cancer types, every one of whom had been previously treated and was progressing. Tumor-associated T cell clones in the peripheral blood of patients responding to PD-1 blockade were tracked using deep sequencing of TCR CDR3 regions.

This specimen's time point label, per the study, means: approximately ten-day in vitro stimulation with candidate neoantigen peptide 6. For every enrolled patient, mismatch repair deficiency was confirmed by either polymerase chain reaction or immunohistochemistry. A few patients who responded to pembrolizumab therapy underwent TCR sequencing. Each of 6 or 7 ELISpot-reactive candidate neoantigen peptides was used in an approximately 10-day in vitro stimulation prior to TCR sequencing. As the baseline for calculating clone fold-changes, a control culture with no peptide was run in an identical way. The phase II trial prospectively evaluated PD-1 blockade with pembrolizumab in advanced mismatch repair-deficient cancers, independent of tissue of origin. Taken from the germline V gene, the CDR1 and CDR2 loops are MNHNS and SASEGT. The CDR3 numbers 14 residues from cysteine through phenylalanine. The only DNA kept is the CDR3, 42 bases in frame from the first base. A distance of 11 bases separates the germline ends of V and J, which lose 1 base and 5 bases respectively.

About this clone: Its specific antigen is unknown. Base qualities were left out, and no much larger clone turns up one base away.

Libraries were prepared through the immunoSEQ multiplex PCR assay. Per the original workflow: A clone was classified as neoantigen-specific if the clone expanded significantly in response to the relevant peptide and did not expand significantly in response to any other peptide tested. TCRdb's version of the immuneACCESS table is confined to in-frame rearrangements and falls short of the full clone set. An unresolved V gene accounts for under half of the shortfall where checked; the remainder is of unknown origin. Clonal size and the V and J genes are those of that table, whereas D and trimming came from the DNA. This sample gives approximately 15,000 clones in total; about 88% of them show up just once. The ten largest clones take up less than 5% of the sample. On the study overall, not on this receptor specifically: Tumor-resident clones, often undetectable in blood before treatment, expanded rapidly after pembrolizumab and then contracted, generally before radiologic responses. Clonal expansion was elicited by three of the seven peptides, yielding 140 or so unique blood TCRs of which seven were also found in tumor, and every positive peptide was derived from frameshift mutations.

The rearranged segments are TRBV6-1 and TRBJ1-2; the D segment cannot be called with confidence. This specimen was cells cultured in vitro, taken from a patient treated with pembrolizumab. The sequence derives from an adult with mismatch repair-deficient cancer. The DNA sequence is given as TGTGCCAGCAGTGAAGACATCAGGTCGTATGGCTACACCTTC. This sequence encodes CASSEDIRSYGYTF.